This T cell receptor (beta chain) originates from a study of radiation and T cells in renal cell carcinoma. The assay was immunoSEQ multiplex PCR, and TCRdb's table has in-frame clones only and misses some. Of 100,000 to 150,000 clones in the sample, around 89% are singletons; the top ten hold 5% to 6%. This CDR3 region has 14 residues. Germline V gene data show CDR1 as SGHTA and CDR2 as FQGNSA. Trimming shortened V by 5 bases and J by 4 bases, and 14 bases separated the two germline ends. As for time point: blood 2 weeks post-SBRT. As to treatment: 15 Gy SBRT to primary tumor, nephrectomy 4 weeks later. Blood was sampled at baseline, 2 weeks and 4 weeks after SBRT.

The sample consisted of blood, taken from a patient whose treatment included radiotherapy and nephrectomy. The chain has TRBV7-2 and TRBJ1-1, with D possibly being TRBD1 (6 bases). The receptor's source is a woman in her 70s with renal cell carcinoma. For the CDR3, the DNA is TGTGCCAGCAGCATTCGGGGGGCCACCACTGAAGCTTTCTTT. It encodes CASSIRGATTEAFF.